This T cell receptor (beta chain) is drawn from a study of identical twins. Findings of the study overall: In beta out-of-frame sequences, the excess sharing between twins was weaker.

In TCRdb, the 5' RACE reads were re-called with MiXCR into one record per CDR3 protein. The data contain about 520,000 distinct CDR3 sequences, less than 25% of them singletons. This CDR3 contains 15 residues. Germline V CDR1 and CDR2: SGHTA, FQGNSA. V was pared by 5 bases and J by 7 bases, with 18 bases between. This clonotype was observed a handful of times. Its antigen is undetermined. The same data also went into a second study, on T cells expressing NK-cell markers. That study reports: Eight donors were sequenced, of whom seven were HCMV-seropositive, while the remaining one was HCMV-seronegative. Nothing established the HCMV specificity of expanded NKG2C+ T cell clones.

The clonotype comes from a woman aged 18-35 years in good health. The rearrangement links TRBV7-2 to TRBJ1-5, with D perhaps TRBD1 (6 bases). Sequencing input: CD4+ T cells sorted from blood. CDR3 amino acids: CASSGVTGIGQPQHF. DNA for the CDR3: TGTGCCAGCAGCGGAGTCACAGGGATAGGACAGCCCCAGCATTTT.